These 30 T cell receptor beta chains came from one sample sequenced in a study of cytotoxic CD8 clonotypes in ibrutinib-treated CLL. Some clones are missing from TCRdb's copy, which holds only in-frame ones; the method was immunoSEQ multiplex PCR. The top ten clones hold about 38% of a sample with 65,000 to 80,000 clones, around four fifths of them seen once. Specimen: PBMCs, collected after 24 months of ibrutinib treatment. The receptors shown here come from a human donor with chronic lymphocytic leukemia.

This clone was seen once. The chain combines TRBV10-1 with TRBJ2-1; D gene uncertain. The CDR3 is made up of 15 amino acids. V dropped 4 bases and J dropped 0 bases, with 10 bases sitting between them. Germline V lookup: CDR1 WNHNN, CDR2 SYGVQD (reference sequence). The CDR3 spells CASSGRMNSYNEQFF. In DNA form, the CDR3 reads TGCGCCAGCAGTGGACGTATGAACTCCTACAATGAGCAGTTCTTC.

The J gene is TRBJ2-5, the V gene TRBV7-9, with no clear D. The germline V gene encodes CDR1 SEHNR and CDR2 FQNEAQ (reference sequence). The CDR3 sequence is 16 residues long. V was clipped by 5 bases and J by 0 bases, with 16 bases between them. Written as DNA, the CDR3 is TGTGCCAGCAGCCCCTCCGGTGGGCCGTACCAAGAGACCCAGTACTTC. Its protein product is CASSPSGGPYQETQYF.

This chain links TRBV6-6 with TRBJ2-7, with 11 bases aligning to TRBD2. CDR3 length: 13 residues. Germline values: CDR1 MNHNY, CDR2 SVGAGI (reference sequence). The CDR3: CAVGTSGSYEQYF. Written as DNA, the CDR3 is TGTGCAGTCGGAACTAGCGGGAGTTACGAGCAGTACTTC.

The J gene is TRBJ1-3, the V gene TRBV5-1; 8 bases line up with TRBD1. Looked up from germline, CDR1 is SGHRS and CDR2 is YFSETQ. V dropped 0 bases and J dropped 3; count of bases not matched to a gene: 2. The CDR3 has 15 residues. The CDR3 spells CASSLEDRGGNTIYF. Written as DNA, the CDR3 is TGCGCCAGCAGCTTGGAAGACAGGGGTGGAAACACCATATATTTT.

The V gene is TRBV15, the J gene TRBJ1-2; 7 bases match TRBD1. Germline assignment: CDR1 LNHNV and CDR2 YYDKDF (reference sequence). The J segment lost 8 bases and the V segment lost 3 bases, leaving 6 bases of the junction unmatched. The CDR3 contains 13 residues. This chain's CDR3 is CATSSRDSGGYTF. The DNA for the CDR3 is TGTGCCACCAGCAGCCGGGACAGCGGCGGCTACACCTTC.

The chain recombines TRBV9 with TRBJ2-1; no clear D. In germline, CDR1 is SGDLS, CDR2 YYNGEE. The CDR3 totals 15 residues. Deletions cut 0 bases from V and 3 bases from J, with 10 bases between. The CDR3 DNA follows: TGTGCCAGCAGCGTAGGGTCATCCAGCTACAATGAGCAGTTCTTC. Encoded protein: CASSVGSSSYNEQFF.

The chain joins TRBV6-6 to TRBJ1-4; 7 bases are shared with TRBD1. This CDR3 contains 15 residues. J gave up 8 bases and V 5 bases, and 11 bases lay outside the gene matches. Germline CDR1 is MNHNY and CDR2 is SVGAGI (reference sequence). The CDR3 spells CASSQDGQAGEKLFF. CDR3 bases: TGTGCCAGCAGTCAGGATGGACAGGCGGGAGAAAAACTGTTTTTT.

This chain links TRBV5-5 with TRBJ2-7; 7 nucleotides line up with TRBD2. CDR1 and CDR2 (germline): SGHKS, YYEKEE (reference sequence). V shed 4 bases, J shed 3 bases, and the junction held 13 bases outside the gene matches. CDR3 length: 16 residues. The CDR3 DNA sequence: TGTGCCAGCAGCCCACGGCTAGTCCTAGCGGACTACGAGCAGTACTTC. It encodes CASSPRLVLADYEQYF.

The CDR3 bases are TGTGCCACCAGCAGGGGATCTGTTCCAGATACGCAGTATTTT. As protein: CATSRGSVPDTQYF. The chain employs TRBV15 and TRBJ2-3; D is uncertain. The V and J ends lost 3 bases and 4 bases respectively, with 11 bases between them. CDR1 and CDR2 from the germline V gene are LNHNV and YYDKDF (reference sequence). This CDR3 is built from 14 residues.

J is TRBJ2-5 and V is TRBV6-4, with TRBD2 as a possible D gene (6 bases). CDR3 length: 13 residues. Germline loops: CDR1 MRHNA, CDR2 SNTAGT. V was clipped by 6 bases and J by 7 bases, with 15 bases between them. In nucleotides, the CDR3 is TGTGCCAGCAGCCTCTCACTGGGAGGGACCCAGTACTTC. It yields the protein CASSLSLGGTQYF.

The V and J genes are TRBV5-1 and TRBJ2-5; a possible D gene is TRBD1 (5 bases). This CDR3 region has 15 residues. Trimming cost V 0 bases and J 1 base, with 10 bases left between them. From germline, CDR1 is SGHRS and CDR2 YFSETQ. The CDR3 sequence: CASSLGGSPQETQYF. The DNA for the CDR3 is TGCGCCAGCAGCTTGGGGGGCTCCCCCCAAGAGACCCAGTACTTC.

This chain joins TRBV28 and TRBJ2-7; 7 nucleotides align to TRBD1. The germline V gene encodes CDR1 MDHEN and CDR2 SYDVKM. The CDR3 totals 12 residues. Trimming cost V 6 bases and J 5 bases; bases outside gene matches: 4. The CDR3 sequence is CASSLTGDEQYF. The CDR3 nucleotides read TGTGCCAGCAGCCTTACAGGGGACGAGCAGTACTTC.

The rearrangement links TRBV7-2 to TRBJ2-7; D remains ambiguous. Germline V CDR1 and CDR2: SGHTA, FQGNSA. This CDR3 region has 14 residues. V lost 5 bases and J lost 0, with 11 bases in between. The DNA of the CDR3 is TGTGCCAGCAGCCCCTTTGGAAGCTCCTACGAGCAGTACTTC. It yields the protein CASSPFGSSYEQYF.

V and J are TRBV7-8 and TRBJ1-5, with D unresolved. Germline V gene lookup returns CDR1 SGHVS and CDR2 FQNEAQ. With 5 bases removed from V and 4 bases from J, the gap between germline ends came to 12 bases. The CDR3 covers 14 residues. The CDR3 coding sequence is TGTGCCAGCAGCCAAACGGCAGTAAATCAGCCCCAGCATTTT. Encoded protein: CASSQTAVNQPQHF. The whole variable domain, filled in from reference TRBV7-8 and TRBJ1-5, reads GAGVSQSPRYKVAKRGQDVALRCDPISGHVSLFWYQQALGQGPEFLTYFQNEAQLDKSGLPSDRFFAERPEGSVSTLKIQRTQQEDSAVYLCASSQTAVNQPQHFGDGTRLSIL.

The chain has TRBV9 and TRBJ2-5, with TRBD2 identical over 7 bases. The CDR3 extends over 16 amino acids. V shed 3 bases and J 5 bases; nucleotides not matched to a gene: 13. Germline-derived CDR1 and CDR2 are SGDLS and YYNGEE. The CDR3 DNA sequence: TGTGCCAGCAGCGCCGTCGGCGGGAGCGGGTCGGAGACCCAGTACTTC. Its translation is CASSAVGGSGSETQYF.

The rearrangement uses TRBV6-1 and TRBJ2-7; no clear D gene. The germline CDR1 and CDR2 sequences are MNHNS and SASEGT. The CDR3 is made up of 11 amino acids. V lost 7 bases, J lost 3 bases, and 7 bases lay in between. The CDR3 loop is CASIRLYEQYF. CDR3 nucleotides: TGTGCCAGCATTCGACTCTACGAGCAGTACTTC.

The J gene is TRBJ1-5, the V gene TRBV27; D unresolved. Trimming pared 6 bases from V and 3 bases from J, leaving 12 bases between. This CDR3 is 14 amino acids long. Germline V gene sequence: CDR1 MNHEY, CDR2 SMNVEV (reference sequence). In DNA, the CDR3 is TGTGCCAGCAGCTCTCCGGGCCTCAATCAGCCCCAGCATTTT. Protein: CASSSPGLNQPQHF.

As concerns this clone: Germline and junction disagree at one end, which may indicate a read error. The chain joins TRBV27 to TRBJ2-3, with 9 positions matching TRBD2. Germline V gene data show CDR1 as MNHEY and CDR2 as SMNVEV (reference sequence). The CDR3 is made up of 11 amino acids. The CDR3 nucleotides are TGTGCCAGCAGCCCCGAAGAAGCGGGAGGATTT. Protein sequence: CASSPEEAGGF.

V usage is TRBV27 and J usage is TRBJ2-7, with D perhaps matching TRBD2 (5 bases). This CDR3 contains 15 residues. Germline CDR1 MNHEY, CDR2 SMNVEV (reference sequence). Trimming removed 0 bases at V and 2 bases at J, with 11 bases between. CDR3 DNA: TGTGCCAGCAGTTTATCGTCCGGGGTAGCCTACGAGCAGTACTTC. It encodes CASSLSSGVAYEQYF.

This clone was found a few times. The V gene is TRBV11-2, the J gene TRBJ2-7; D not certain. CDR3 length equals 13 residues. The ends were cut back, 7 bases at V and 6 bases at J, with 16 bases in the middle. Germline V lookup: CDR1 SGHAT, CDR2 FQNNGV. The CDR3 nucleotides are TGTGCCAGCACCGGGTTTCAAAGAGGCGAGCAGTACTTC. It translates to CASTGFQRGEQYF.

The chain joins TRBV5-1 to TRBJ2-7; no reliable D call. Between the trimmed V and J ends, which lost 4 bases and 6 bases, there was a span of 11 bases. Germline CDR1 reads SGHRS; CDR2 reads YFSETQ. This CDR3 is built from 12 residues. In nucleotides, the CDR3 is TGCGCCAGCAGCCCCCCCCTCGCCGAGCAGTACTTC. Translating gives CASSPPLAEQYF.

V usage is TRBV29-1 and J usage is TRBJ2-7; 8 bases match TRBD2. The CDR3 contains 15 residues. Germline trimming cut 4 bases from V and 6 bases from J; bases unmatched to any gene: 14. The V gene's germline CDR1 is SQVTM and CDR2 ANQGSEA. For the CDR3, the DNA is TGCAGCGTTGCCCCTTCGACTAGCGCCTGGGGCGAGCAGTACTTC. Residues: CSVAPSTSAWGEQYF.

The CDR3 region has the DNA TGTGCCAGCTCACCCCCGGAGGGTAGTCACTACGAGCAGTACTTC. Translated: CASSPPEGSHYEQYF. V gene TRBV18 combines with J gene TRBJ2-7; D is possibly TRBD2 (6 bases). The germline V gene has CDR1 KGHSH and CDR2 LQKENI. Trimming stripped 3 bases from V and 3 bases from J, with 15 bases between. The CDR3 totals 15 residues. The full variable domain, completed using reference TRBV18 and TRBJ2-7, is NAGVMQNPRHLVRRRGQEARLRCSPMKGHSHVYWYRQLPEEGLKFMVYLQKENIIDESGMPKERFSAEFPKEGPSILRIQQVVRGDSAAYFCASSPPEGSHYEQYFGPGTRLTVT.

As DNA, the CDR3 is TGTGCCAGCAGTTCAAGGGGCTCGGGGGAGACTGAAGCTTTCTTT. Translation gives CASSSRGSGETEAFF. This rearrangement joins TRBV27 to TRBJ1-1, with D possibly being TRBD1 (5 bases). This CDR3 region has 15 residues. Deletions cut 4 bases from V and 5 bases from J, with 17 bases between. Germline CDR1 reads MNHEY; CDR2 reads SMNVEV (reference sequence).

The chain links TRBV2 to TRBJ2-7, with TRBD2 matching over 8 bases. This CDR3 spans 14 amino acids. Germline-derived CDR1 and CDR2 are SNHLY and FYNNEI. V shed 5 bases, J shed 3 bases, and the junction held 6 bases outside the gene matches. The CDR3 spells CASSWREEYYEQYF. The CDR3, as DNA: TGTGCCAGCAGTTGGCGGGAGGAGTACTACGAGCAGTACTTC.

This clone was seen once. This CDR3 reads CASTPAVALTQYF. CDR3 bases: TGTGCCTCGACCCCCGCAGTCGCGTTGACCCAGTACTTC. The chain carries TRBV30 and TRBJ2-5; no reliable D call. V shed 7 bases and J shed 7 bases, with 19 bases lying between them. The CDR3 loop spans 13 amino acids. Germline CDR1 and CDR2: GTSNPN and SVGIG (reference sequence).

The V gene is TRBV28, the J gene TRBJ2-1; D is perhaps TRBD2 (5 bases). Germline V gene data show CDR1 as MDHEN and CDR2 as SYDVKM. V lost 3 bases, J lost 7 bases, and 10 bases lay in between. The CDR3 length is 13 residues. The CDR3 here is CASSFLRGNEQFF. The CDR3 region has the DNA TGTGCCAGCAGTTTTCTACGAGGGAATGAGCAGTTCTTC.

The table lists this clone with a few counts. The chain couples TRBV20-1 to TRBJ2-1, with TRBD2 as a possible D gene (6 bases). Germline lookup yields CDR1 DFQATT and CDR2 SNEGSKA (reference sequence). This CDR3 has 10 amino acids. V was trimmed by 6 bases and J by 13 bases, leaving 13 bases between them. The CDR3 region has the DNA TGCAGTGCCTTGAGCGGGTCCCAGTTCTTC. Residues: CSALSGSQFF.

In nucleotides, the CDR3 is TGCGCCAGCAGCCTCGCCGCTGGGGAGCAGTACTTC. Translation: CASSLAAGEQYF. The chain has TRBV4-1 and TRBJ2-7; D unclear. The V end was cut by 4 bases, the J end by 7 bases, with 11 bases between. In germline, CDR1 is MGHRA, CDR2 YSYEKL. This CDR3 has 12 residues.

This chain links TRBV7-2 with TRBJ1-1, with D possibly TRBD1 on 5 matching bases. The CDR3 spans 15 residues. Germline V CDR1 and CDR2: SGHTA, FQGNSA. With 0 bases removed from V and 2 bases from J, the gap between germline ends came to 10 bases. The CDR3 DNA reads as TGTGCCAGCAGCTTAGCGCCCTGGACAAACACTGAAGCTTTCTTT. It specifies CASSLAPWTNTEAFF.